This T cell receptor (beta chain) derives from a study of blood T cell repertoires in COVID-19. Looking at the study overall: PBMCs, B-cell-depleted T cells, or T cells were the source of the cDNA or gDNA that made up the material.

Per the study methods: Amplification of reference gene primers was used by the study to estimate nucleated cell counts. TCRdb keeps only in-frame clones here, not all; method: immunoSEQ multiplex PCR. That table gives V, J and clone size, and the DNA gave D and trimming. This sample has 120,000 to 150,000 clones; approximately 92% occur once, and the top ten carry approximately 3%. The V segment lost 1 base and the J segment 7 bases; nucleotides outside the gene matches: 15. CDR1 is SGHNT and CDR2 is YYREEE in the germline V gene (reference sequence). CDR3 length: 17 amino acids. The sequenced sample consisted of peripheral blood. The TCR originated in a woman aged 60 to 75 with active COVID-19. The chain carries TRBV5-4 and TRBJ1-2; 8 bases match TRBD1. The CDR3 DNA follows: TGTGCCAGCAGCTTGAGGGTGAATGCACAGGGGGACTTTGGCTACACCTTC. This translates into CASSLRVNAQGDFGYTF.